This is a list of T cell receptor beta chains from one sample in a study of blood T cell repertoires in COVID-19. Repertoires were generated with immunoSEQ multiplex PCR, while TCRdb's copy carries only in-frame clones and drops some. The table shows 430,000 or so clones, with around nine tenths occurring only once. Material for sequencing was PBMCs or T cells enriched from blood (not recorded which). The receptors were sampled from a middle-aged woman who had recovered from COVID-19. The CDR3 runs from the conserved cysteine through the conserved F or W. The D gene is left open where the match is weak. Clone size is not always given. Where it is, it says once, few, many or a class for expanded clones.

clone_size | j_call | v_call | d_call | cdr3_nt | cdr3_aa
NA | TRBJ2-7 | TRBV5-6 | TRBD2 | TGTGCCAGCAGCCCGACTAGCGTGTTACAGGGCGAGCAGTACTTC | CASSPTSVLQGEQYF
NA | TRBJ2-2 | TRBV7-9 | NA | TGTGCCAGCACCCCTGGAGGGGTGGGGAACACCGGGGAGCTGTTTTTT | CASTPGGVGNTGELFF
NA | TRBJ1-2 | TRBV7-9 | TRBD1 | TGTGCCAGCAGCTCCGGACAGGGATCTGGCTATGGCTACACCTTC | CASSSGQGSGYGYTF
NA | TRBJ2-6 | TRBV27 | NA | TGTGCCAGCAGTTCTAACGTCCGGGACAGGGCTCAGACTAGCGGGTCCACTGGGGCCAACGTCCTGACTTTC | CASSSNVRDRAQTSGSTGANVLTF
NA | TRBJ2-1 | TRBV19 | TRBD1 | TGTGCCAGTAGTCATATAGACAGGGGGGAGGCAAATGAGCAGTTCTTC | CASSHIDRGEANEQFF
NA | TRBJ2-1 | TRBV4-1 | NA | TGCGCCAGCAGCCAAGGTGGAGGTGAGCAGTTCTTC | CASSQGGGEQFF
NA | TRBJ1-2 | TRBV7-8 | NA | TGTGCCAGCAGCTCCCCGTCGGGGACAAATCTTTATGGCTACACCTTC | CASSSPSGTNLYGYTF
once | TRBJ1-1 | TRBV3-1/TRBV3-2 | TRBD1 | TGTGCCAGCAGCCAAACCGGGACAGGGGGCAGAACTGAAGCTTTCTTT | CASSQTGTGGRTEAFF
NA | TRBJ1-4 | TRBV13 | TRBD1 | TGTGCCAGCAGCCCCTGGACAGGGGGCGCCCCTGGAAAACTGTTTTTT | CASSPWTGGAPGKLFF
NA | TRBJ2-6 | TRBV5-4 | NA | TGTGCCAGCAGGAGGGAAGGGAGCTCTGGGGCCAACGTCCTGACTTTC | CASRREGSSGANVLTF
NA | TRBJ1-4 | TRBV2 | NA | TGTGCCAGCAGTGAACAGGGCGTGGGTGAAAAACTGTTTTTT | CASSEQGVGEKLFF
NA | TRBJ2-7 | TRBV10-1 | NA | TGCGCCAGCAGTGAGTCGAGAGGGTCCTACGAGCAGTACTTC | CASSESRGSYEQYF
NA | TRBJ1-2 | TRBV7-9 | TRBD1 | TGTGCCAGCAGCGTTATTAACAGGGGGTTTGGCTACACCTTC | CASSVINRGFGYTF
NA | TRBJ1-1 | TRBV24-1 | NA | TGTGCCACCAGTGATTCTTCCACCGGCGGGGACACTGAAGCTTTCTTT | CATSDSSTGGDTEAFF
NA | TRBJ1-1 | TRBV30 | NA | TGTGCCTGGAGTCGCAGGGACACTGAAGCTTTCTTT | CAWSRRDTEAFF
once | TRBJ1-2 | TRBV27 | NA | TGTGCCAGCAGTTTATCACCCCAGGGTAACTATGGCTACACCTTC | CASSLSPQGNYGYTF
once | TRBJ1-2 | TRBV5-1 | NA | TGCGCCAGCTCGGAGGGAGCCTATGGCTACACCTTC | CASSEGAYGYTF
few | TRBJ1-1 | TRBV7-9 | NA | TGTGCCAGCAGTTTATTTTCAGGGGAGTCTGAAGCTTTCTTT | CASSLFSGESEAFF
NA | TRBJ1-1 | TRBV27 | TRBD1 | TGTGCCAGCGTTCCTAGCGGTGGGACAGGGGGCCCCCGGCGCCAAGCTTTCTTT | CASVPSGGTGGPRRQAFF
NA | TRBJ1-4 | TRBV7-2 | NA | TGTGCCAGCAGCTTAGAGGACACTCCTAATGAAAAACTGTTTTTT | CASSLEDTPNEKLFF
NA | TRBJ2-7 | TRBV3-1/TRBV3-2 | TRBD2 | TGTGCCAGCAGCCAAGGAAAGCGGGAGCGCTCCTACGAGCAGTACTTC | CASSQGKRERSYEQYF
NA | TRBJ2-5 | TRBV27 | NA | TGTGCCAGCAGTATACGGTACCAAGAGACCCAGTACTTC | CASSIRYQETQYF
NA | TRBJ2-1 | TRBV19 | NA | TGTGCCAGTAGTATAACGACAGTTCTATTTGGGCAGTTCTTC | CASSITTVLFGQFF
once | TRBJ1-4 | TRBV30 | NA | TGTGCCTGGAGTGGAGTGGGGCTCGATGAAAAACTGTTTTTT | CAWSGVGLDEKLFF
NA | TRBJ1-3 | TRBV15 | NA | TGTGCCACCAGCGGGGAGGGGGAGATCTCTGGAAACACCATATATTTT | CATSGEGEISGNTIYF
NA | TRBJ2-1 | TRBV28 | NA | TGTGCCAGCAGTTGGATGTCGGGATCCTACAATGAGCAGTTCTTC | CASSWMSGSYNEQFF
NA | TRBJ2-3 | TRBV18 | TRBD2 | TGTGCCAGCTCACTAGCGGGAGGTACAGATACGCAGTATTTT | CASSLAGGTDTQYF
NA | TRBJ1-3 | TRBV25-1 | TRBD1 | TGTGCCAGCAGTGACCGGGACAGGGGGGGAAACACCATATATTTT | CASSDRDRGGNTIYF